This T cell receptor beta chain was documented in a study of cytomegalovirus exposure and HLA in healthy donors (dated by TCRdb to the late 2010s). About the study as a whole: According to an earlier analysis of 587 of the donors, about 190 million T cells yielded over 100 million unique TCR beta sequences and approximately 280 Gb of sequence data. A later genetic analysis took genome-wide SNP genotypes for about three fifths of the 666 donors and used that subset as a discovery cohort. Rather than using new phenotypic data, the later analysis identified candidate immune exposures from TCR beta sequences and from how often those sequences occurred across donors. The study used immunosequencing to profile the T cell repertoires of approximately 690 subjects and linked those repertoires to cytomegalovirus serostatus. Alongside the repertoire data, information on donor age, sex, ethnicity and CMV serostatus was compiled. An early release covering some 640 HLA-typed donors comprised 300 to 350 gigabases of sequencing data and roughly 86 million unique TCR sequences. To decide whether each TCR beta V gene segment behaved as functional or pseudogenic, an earlier analysis of some 600 of the donors relied on high-throughput TCR beta sequencing. Besides the first cohort of approximately 710 subjects, a separate validation cohort made up of 120 different subjects was used. All discovery cohort repertoires had been generated on a single sequencing platform. Both class I and class II loci were covered by HLA typing, at four-digit resolution. A later analysis re-examined previously published TCR beta repertoires from about 670 donors and added high-resolution HLA genotyping to investigate patterns of TCR occurrence. The aim of the study was to test whether cataloging public T cell receptors could identify signatures of past pathogen exposure. The number of typed donors differed by locus: 629-630 for A, B, C, DRB1 and DQB1; some 540 for DQA1; approximately 600 for DPA1; and 400 to 480 for DPB1. Of the 350 to 400 genotyped donors, around 81% fell in the genetic ancestry cluster associated with self-reported Caucasian donors. To predict cytomegalovirus infection status, the study brought together high-throughput TCR immunosequencing, statistical association of individual TCRs with disease status, and machine learning. Roughly 5 DR-DQ haplotypes were treated as single units for association and clustering because of strong linkage in the cohort. On average, roughly 240,000 unique TCR beta nucleotide sequences were sequenced per donor among some 420 genotyped donors of the cohort, with roughly 18% of those sequences being non-productive.

On the study overall, not on this receptor specifically: The sequencing pipeline was judged likely to have produced a cluster of highly shared sequence variants as a technical artifact. A later analysis associated 16,951 TCR beta sequences with specific HLA alleles at a false discovery rate of 0.05. In an earlier analysis of around 500 of the donors, most TCR beta V segments appeared in productive rearrangements about 90% or about 30% of the time, broadly matching IMGT annotations. The only immune exposure information available for the cohort was CMV serostatus. A later analysis found that HLA-associated TCR beta chains were more clonally expanded and had lower generation probabilities than equally common non-associated chains. A later analysis reported that several top co-occurrence clusters appeared linked to parvovirus B19, influenza, CMV and Epstein-Barr virus. Assigning TCR associations to individual alleles was difficult when HLA alleles, especially DR and DQ, strongly co-occurred. A further reported finding was that TCR beta sequences accurately predicted the HLA-A and HLA-B alleles for most subjects in the first cohort. Cytomegalovirus status was reported to be diagnosed by the classifier with high specificity and sensitivity in both the original and validation cohorts. The cohort was sequenced for TCR beta chains only, and without alpha or paired-chain data the features that could be detected were limited. Compared with the 666-donor mean, donors in an Asian-associated ancestry cluster had fewer N-insertions in productive TCRs, according to a later genetic analysis. Correlated functional status among segregating V segments might reflect linkage disequilibrium, but an unknown experimental factor could not be ruled out. A later analysis found that TCR association rates varied across HLA loci, with DRB1 alleles showing the most associated TCRs and HLA-C alleles the fewest. Because HLA typing was missing for some donors at each locus, association tests included only the typed subset. An association between a missense DCLRE1C variant and V-gene and J-gene trimming of TCR beta chains was found in a later genetic analysis and replicated in an independent cohort. According to the authors, the approach could potentially be generalized to other disease states and immunological phenotypes. Most CMV-associated TCR beta chains appeared to be HLA-restricted in a later analysis, and the HLA associations seemed to be driven largely by CMV exposure. The study listed 150 to 200 TCR beta chains as associated with cytomegalovirus. While some public TCRs were present in many individuals, most TCR sequences turned up only very rarely across donors. Because counts were too low, around 17 rarely observed V segments, including chromosome 9 orphons, were left out of the earlier analysis of about 500 of the donors. The 87-base-pair reads could not distinguish some IMGT-functional V segments, including TRBV6-2 and TRBV6-3, so those segments were excluded. Roughly uniform sequencing depth across donors was assumed in presence/absence analyses, although this assumption may not hold. In vitro tests confirmed that a few of the cytomegalovirus-associated TCR beta chains recognize cytomegalovirus antigens.

In total, roughly 670 healthy bone marrow donors made up the cohort. At the time of sampling, every cohort member was nominally healthy, though immune exposures that went unrecorded were likely present. The donor tested CMV seronegative and was one of the 352 seronegative cohort members. A peripheral blood sample was collected from each donor, and TCR beta sequencing was performed on peripheral blood mononuclear cells. The Qiagen DNeasy Blood Extraction Kit was used to extract genomic DNA from the blood cell samples. Libraries were prepared through the immunoSEQ multiplex PCR assay. A mixture of 60 forward primers for TCR Vbeta segments and 13 reverse primers for TCR Jbeta segments was used in the multiplex PCR. The CDR3 region of rearranged TCR beta genes was amplified from genomic DNA with a multiplex PCR assay. The Illumina HiSeq System was used to sequence the amplified TCR beta libraries as 87-base-pair reads. Regarding the original processing steps: A later analysis counted approximately 84 million unique TCR beta chains across the 640 or so repertoires, and approximately 11 million of these chains were shared by at least two donors. Raw reads were error-corrected and collapsed into unique sequences with a nearest-neighbor algorithm that merged closely related sequences to remove PCR and sequencing errors. CDR3 sequences were aligned to IMGT reference sequences to assign V, D and J gene segments. For a sequence to be retained, a match of at least six nucleotides was required to both a V gene segment and a J gene segment. Rearrangements were called productive when the CDR3 lacked stop codons and stayed in frame with V and J; all others were non-productive. CDR3 was defined by IMGT convention, running from the second conserved V-encoded cysteine to the conserved J-encoded phenylalanine. Sequences without an unambiguous match to a single V gene segment were excluded from the earlier analysis of 587 of the donors. In an earlier analysis of approximately 560 of the donors, a V segment was called functional when productive rearrangements were above 56.7%, and segregating when the standard deviation between donors exceeded 5%. A statistical classification framework was built for diagnosing cytomegalovirus status from the catalog of TCR beta chain sequences. In a later analysis, TCR nucleotide sequences were compared against IMGT/GENE-DB human TR gene sequences so that V and J genes could be assigned. Using the TCRdist pipeline, a later analysis assigned CDR3 sequences along with most-parsimonious VDJ recombination scenarios. A later analysis defined each TCR beta chain by its CDR3 amino acid sequence plus V-gene family, and excluded reads lacking a unique V-gene family. A later analysis removed 500 to 650 highly shared, low-generation-probability nucleotide sequences to deal with suspected cross-contamination and a sequencing artifact. For each public chain, a later analysis derived a clonal expansion index from normalized ranks of inferred template counts within each repertoire. Generation probabilities in a later analysis came from a VDJ recombination model fitted to out-of-frame rearrangements, and those results were checked against IGoR. Hypergeometric tests were used in a later analysis to score TCR-TCR, TCR-HLA and TCR-CMV co-occurrence, with a repertoire-size bias correction applied to the TCR pairs. To estimate false discovery rates, a later analysis permuted the HLA or CMV assignments 20 times. A later analysis grouped co-occurring TCRs with DBSCAN, adding TCRdist sequence similarity when clustering within HLA-allele-positive subsets. Co-occurrence clustering excluded repertoires with fewer than 30,000 or more than 120,000 public chains, plus five with anomalous nucleotide sharing. The table was pulled from immuneACCESS by TCRdb, which kept in-frame rearrangements only. Such tables lose some clones; where checked, under half of the loss comes from unresolved V genes, and the rest has no known cause. V and J calls and clone size come straight from that table; D and trimming were deduced from the DNA. The sample profile shows 100,000 to 130,000 clones; 81% of them were found once. In total, the top ten clones hold 2% to 2.5% of the sample.

Turning to this clone: There is no known antigen for this receptor. No base quality values were provided; no much bigger clone lies one nucleotide off.

The CDR3 spans 14 residues, from the cysteine through the phenylalanine. Only CDR3 DNA remains: 42 bases, in frame from the first base. From the germline V gene (reference sequence), CDR1 is LNHNV and CDR2 is YYDKDF. Trimming takes 1 base from V and 3 bases from J, and the germline ends sit 9 bases apart. The chain links TRBV15 with TRBJ1-1; no D segment can be confidently identified. The TCR originated in a man aged 25-45 years in good health and CMV-seronegative. The sample comprised PBMCs. The sequenced DNA is TGTGCCACCAGCAGAGGAGGGTTGGACACTGAAGCTTTCTTT. The translation is CATSRGGLDTEAFF. This CDR3, with the reference TRBV15 and TRBJ1-1 proteins standing in past its ends, gives the full variable domain DAMVIQNPRYQVTQFGKPVTLSCSQTLNHNVMYWYQQKSSQAPKLLFHYYDKDFNNEADTPDNFQSRRPNTSFCFLDIRSPGLGDTAMYLCATSRGGLDTEAFFGQGTRLTVV.